This is a list of T cell receptor beta chains from one sample in a study of shared clonotypes between healthy human individuals. Sequencing used immunoSEQ multiplex PCR; TCRdb keeps in-frame clones, though not all of them. The table shows 1.5 million to 2.5 million clones, with about 95% occurring only once. What was sequenced was naive CD8+ T cells sorted from blood. These receptors were taken from a man younger than 30 in good health. Both conserved end residues are part of each CDR3. The order of the fields is CDR3 protein, CDR3 length, D gene, clone size, V gene. A D gene is named only where the DNA matches it firmly. The size of a clone is reported for some rows only, either as once, few or many, or as a class for expanded clones.

CAWSPQANTEAFF 13 . . TRBV30
CASSAVTRDPHYGYTF 16 . . TRBV19
CASSERSQPQHF 12 . . TRBV6-1
CASSLAVALPSTDTQYF 17 . . TRBV7-9
CASSDLQSWVENTEAFF 17 . . TRBV6-1
CASSQRTVEAFF 12 . once TRBV7-8
CASSLDLGPTYGYTF 15 . once TRBV5-1
CASLAPPGQVAYEQYF 16 TRBD1 . TRBV27
CAISTQGAQQFF 12 TRBD1 . TRBV10-3
CASSHDRAYQETQYF 15 . . TRBV4-3
CASSQWEGNSPLHF 14 . . TRBV4-1
CASSLLGREETQYF 14 TRBD2 . TRBV7-8
CASRAGQAGEKLFF 14 TRBD1 . TRBV2
CASSRQAISYNEQFF 15 . . TRBV5-5
CASSRAPSGILYNEQFF 17 TRBD2 . TRBV5-1
CASSSTLGPRDQYF 14 . . TRBV7-3
CASSSNRDTYNEQFF 15 . . TRBV2
CASSLVTNSYEQYF 14 . . TRBV5-6
CASSVTSNYNEKLFF 15 . . TRBV9
CASSLAGLASNTGELFF 17 TRBD2 . TRBV13
CSVEVPSGFPHYEQYF 16 . . TRBV29-1
CASSLRGNSYEQYF 14 . . TRBV5-4
CASSSRGFLNEQYF 14 . . TRBV27
CSVGAVGAYEQYF 13 . . TRBV29-1
CASRDGPRNTDTQYF 15 . . TRBV13